This TCR beta chain appears in the sequencing data of a study of blood T cell repertoires in COVID-19. Libraries were prepared by immunoSEQ multiplex PCR; TCRdb keeps only in-frame clonotypes and omits some of them. The sample includes some 150,000 clones, around 83% of them seen just once. This clone was observed once. V lost 5 bases to trimming and J lost 7 bases; unmatched junction nucleotides: 8. The CDR3 consists of 15 residues. The V gene's germline CDR1 is SNHLY and CDR2 FYNNEI. The clonotype was recovered from a human donor in a cohort sampled during active COVID-19. Sequencing was carried out using peripheral blood. The J gene is TRBJ2-2, the V gene TRBV2; 9 bases line up with TRBD2. The DNA for the CDR3 is TGTGCCAGCAGTTTAGCGGGAGAAGGCGTCGGGGAGCTGTTTTTT. It specifies CASSLAGEGVGELFF.